This TCR beta chain is from a study of shared clonotypes between healthy human individuals. Study-level background: The study used three CD4 naive, three CD4 memory, two CD8 naive and one CD8 memory plate per donor. General observations from the study: For naive CD4 cells, roughly 5.5% of clonotypes were shared across a handful of donors.

The CDR3 covers 14 residues. From germline, CDR1 is SGDLS and CDR2 YYNGEE. The V and J ends lost 4 bases and 5 bases, in that order; junction bases with no gene match: 2. About this clone: Its antigen is undetermined.

The table came from immunoSEQ multiplex PCR; TCRdb's copy has only in-frame clones and leaves some out. The sample lists some 2.1 million clones, approximately 92% occurring once. Naive CD8 cells were CD45RO-negative, positively selected for CCR7, excluding terminally differentiated effector memory CD45RA+ cells. This TCR came from a man younger than 35 in good health. Some clones in this sample may be carry-over from other donors' samples. The chain carries TRBV9 and TRBJ2-3; 12 bases fit TRBD2. Sequences were obtained from naive CD8+ T cells from PBMCs. In nucleotides, the CDR3 is TGTGCCAGCAGCCTAGCGGGAGGGCTAGATACGCAGTATTTT. This translates into CASSLAGGLDTQYF.